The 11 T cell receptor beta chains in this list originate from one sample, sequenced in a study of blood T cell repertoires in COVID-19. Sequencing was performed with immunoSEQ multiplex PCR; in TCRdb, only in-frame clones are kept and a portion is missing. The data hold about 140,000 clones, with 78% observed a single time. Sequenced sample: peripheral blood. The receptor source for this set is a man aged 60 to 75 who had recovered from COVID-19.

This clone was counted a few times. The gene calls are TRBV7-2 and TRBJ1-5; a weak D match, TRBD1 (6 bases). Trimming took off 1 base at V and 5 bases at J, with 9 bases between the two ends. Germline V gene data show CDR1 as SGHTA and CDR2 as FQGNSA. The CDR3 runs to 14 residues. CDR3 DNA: TGTGCCAGCAGCTTAGTAGGGGGGGATCAGCCCCAGCATTTT. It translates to CASSLVGGDQPQHF.

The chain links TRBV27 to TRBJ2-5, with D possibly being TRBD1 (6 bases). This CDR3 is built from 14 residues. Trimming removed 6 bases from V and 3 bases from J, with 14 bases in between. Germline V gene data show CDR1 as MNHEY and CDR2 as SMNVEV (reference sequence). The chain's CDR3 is CASSQTQGEETQYF. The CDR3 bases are TGTGCCAGCAGCCAAACACAGGGAGAAGAGACCCAGTACTTC.

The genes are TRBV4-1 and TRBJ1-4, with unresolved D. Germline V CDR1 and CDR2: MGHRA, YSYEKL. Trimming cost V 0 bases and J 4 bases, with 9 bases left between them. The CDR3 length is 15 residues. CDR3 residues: CASSQEVTYNEKLFF. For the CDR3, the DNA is TGCGCCAGCAGCCAAGAAGTCACCTATAATGAAAAACTGTTTTTT.

For the CDR3, the DNA is TGTGCCAGCAGCTTATATCCCAAGCCTGAAGCTTTCTTT. This codes for CASSLYPKPEAFF. The V gene is TRBV7-2, the J gene TRBJ1-1; the D is unclear. Trimming pared 2 bases from V and 6 bases from J, leaving 10 bases between. Germline V gene sequence: CDR1 SGHTA, CDR2 FQGNSA. The CDR3 contains 13 residues.

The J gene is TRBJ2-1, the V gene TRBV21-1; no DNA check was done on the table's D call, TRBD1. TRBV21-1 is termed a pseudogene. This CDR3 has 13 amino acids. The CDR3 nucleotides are TGTGCCACCACTCCCGGGACAGAGCATGAGCAGTTCTTC. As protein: CATTPGTEHEQFF.

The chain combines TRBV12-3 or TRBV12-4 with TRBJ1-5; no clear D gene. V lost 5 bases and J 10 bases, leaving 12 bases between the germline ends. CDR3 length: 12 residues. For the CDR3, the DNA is TGTGCCAGCAGTCCCACAGTGGGTCCCCAGCATTTT. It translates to CASSPTVGPQHF.

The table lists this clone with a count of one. CDR3 amino acids: CATSSPEGVGTGELFF. The CDR3 DNA reads as TGTGCCACCAGTTCCCCCGAGGGGGTTGGGACCGGGGAGCTGTTTTTT. J is TRBJ2-2 and V is TRBV24-1; D might be TRBD1 (6 bases). This CDR3 contains 16 residues. The V gene's germline CDR1 is KGHDR and CDR2 SFDVKD. V lost 6 bases and J 5 bases, leaving 18 bases between the germline ends.

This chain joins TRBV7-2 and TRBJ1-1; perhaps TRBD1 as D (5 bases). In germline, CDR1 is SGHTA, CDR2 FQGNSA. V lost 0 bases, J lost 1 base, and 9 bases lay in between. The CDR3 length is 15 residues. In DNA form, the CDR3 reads TGTGCCAGCAGCTTAGCGTGGCAGGGGAACACTGAAGCTTTCTTT. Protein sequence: CASSLAWQGNTEAFF.

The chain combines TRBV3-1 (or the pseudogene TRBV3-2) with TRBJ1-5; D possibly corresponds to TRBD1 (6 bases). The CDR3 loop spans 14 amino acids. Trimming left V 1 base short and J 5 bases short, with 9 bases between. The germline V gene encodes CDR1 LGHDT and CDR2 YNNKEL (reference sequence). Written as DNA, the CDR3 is TGTGCCAGCAGCCAAGCCCCAGGGGATCAGCCCCAGCATTTT. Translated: CASSQAPGDQPQHF.

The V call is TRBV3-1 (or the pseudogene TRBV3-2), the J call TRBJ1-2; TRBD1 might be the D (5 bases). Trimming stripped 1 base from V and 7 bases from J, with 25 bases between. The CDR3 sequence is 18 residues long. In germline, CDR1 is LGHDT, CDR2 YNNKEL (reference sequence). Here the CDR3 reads CASSQGGVPGGAASGYTF. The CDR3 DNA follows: TGTGCCAGCAGCCAAGGGGGGGTACCGGGCGGCGCAGCGAGTGGCTACACCTTC.

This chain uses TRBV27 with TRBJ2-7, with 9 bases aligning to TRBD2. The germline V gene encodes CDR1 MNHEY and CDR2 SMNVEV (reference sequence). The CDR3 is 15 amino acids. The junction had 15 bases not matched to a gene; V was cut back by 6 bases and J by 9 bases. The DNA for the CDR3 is TGTGCCAGCAGCTATGGGGTTAGCGGGGGCGGGGTGCAGTACTTC. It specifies CASSYGVSGGGVQYF.